The T cell receptor beta chain under discussion was sequenced for a study of T cells in Graves' hyperthyroidism and ophthalmopathy. Study-wide results and caveats: Within blood appeared most thyroid clonotypes that had expanded above 0.001.

Stable disease denoted Graves' hyperthyroidism without ophthalmopathy progression within 18 months. RNA transcripts provided the source from which TCR beta CDR3 regions were amplified. The TCR CDR3 first-round RT-PCR relied on the HTBI primer set. TCRdb reanalysed the multiplex PCR reads using MiXCR and keeps one entry per CDR3 protein. The table lists some 690,000 distinct CDR3 sequences, about 18% of them singletons, with 15% to 18% in the top ten. This clonotype showed up many times. What it recognizes is unknown. V dropped 8 bases and J dropped 6; count of bases not matched to a gene: 16. Germline V gives CDR1 SNHLY, CDR2 FYNNEI. The CDR3 is 15 amino acids.

The chain combines TRBV2 with TRBJ2-7; 7 bases align to TRBD1. The origin of this receptor is a man aged 50 to 60 with Graves' hyperthyroidism. Sequencing was performed on blood. The DNA of the CDR3 is TGTGCCAGCCAGGGGGTTCAGACAGTAGACCGCGAGCAGTACTTC. Protein product: CASQGVQTVDREQYF.